The 26 T cell receptor beta chains listed next were all sequenced from one sample in a study of cytomegalovirus exposure and HLA in healthy donors (dated by TCRdb to between 2016 and 2019). The method behind the library was the immunoSEQ multiplex PCR assay. TCRdb obtained this table from immuneACCESS and retained in-frame rearrangements with V and J assigned. These tables miss some clones; where compared with another copy, unresolved V genes account for less than half of the shortfall, and the remainder is unexplained. This sample is represented by some 260,000 clones; 90% of them were singletons. The ten largest clones represent approximately 3.1% of the sample. The source material was PBMCs. These receptors originate from a woman aged 30 to 39 in good health and CMV-seronegative.

The rearrangement uses TRBV7-9 and TRBJ1-2, with 9 bases matching TRBD1. The germline V gene has CDR1 SEHNR and CDR2 FQNEAQ (reference sequence). This CDR3 has 15 amino acids. The V gene end was trimmed by 4 bases and the J gene end by 2 bases; junction bases not matched to a gene: 5. Written as DNA, the CDR3 is TGTGCCAGCAGCTCATGGACAGGGGCCAACTATGGCTACACCTTC. Protein: CASSSWTGANYGYTF.

The rearrangement links TRBV28 to TRBJ2-7; 7 bases are a match to TRBD2. Germline V gene sequence: CDR1 MDHEN, CDR2 SYDVKM. The CDR3 is made up of 15 amino acids. With 2 bases clipped from V and 5 bases from J, the junction kept 9 bases outside the gene matches. Written as DNA, the CDR3 is TGTGCCAGCAGTTTAGGGGCGGGAGAGGTCCACGAGCAGTACTTC. This codes for CASSLGAGEVHEQYF.

This chain connects TRBV11-2 to TRBJ2-7, with unresolved D. The V gene lost 1 base and the J gene lost 6 bases, with 7 bases spanning the gap. The CDR3 length is 12 residues. Germline CDR1 reads SGHAT; CDR2 reads FQNNGV. The CDR3 nucleotides read TGTGCCAGCAGCTTAGGGCTAGTCGAGCAGTACTTC. Protein product: CASSLGLVEQYF.

A remark on this clone: The identical CDR3 is also encoded by other nucleotide sequences in the sample. V gene TRBV13 combines with J gene TRBJ2-2, with no clear D. Germline assignment: CDR1 PRHDT and CDR2 FYEKMQ (reference sequence). The ends were cut back, 3 bases at V and 5 bases at J, with 4 bases in the middle. This CDR3 has 12 amino acids. The CDR3: CASSFVTGELFF. CDR3 DNA sequence: TGTGCCAGCAGCTTTGTGACCGGGGAGCTGTTTTTT.

V and J are TRBV4-1 and TRBJ2-1; D possibly matches TRBD1 or TRBD2 (5 bases each). Trimming cost V 4 bases and J 4 bases, with 14 bases left between them. The CDR3 has 15 residues. The germline V gene has CDR1 MGHRA and CDR2 YSYEKL. The CDR3 reads CASSRKSGRYNEQFF. In DNA, the CDR3 is TGCGCCAGCAGCCGAAAATCGGGACGGTACAATGAGCAGTTCTTC.

This clone is labeled as medium-sized. The sample carries other DNA sequences with the same CDR3. V gene TRBV20-1 combines with J gene TRBJ2-7; the D is unclear. Germline assignment: CDR1 DFQATT and CDR2 SNEGSKA (reference sequence). The CDR3 is made up of 11 amino acids. V was pared by 3 bases and J by 5 bases, with 8 bases between. CDR3: CSASRSNEQYF. Written as DNA, the CDR3 is TGCAGTGCTAGTCGCTCGAACGAGCAGTACTTC.

V gene TRBV10-3 combines with J gene TRBJ2-1; 11 nucleotides agree with TRBD2. CDR3 size: 20 residues. V shed 4 bases, J shed 0 bases, and the junction held 14 bases outside the gene matches. The germline V gene has CDR1 ENHRY and CDR2 SYGVKD. The CDR3 nucleotides are TGTGCCATCAGTGGGGCAGGGACTACTAGCGGGAGTAGCTCCTACAATGAGCAGTTCTTC. Its protein product is CAISGAGTTSGSSSYNEQFF.

In its sample, this clone was seen once. The chain employs TRBV7-8 and TRBJ2-1; 13 nucleotides line up with TRBD2. The V and J ends lost 5 bases and 4 bases, in that order; junction bases with no gene match: 5. Germline V lookup: CDR1 SGHVS, CDR2 FQNEAQ. This CDR3 comprises 16 residues. CDR3 coding DNA: TGTGCCAGCAGCCCCCGACTAGCGGGAGGTTACAATGAGCAGTTCTTC. It is translated as CASSPRLAGGYNEQFF.

The chain employs TRBV4-3 and TRBJ2-1, with 8 nucleotides matching TRBD2. V was pared by 2 bases and J by 4 bases, with 7 bases of the junction left unmatched. CDR1 is LGHNA and CDR2 is YSLEER in the germline V gene. There are 16 residues in the CDR3. CDR3 sequence: CASSQRAGGRYNEQFF. CDR3 DNA sequence: TGCGCCAGCAGCCAACGCGCGGGAGGAAGGTACAATGAGCAGTTCTTC.

J is TRBJ2-3 and V is TRBV19, with D unclear. CDR1 and CDR2 (germline): LNHDA, SQIVND (reference sequence). V lost 4 bases and J lost 2, with 10 bases in between. The CDR3 extends over 14 amino acids. CDR3 bases: TGTGCCAGTAGTAAAGTGGGATACACAGATACGCAGTATTTT. Protein: CASSKVGYTDTQYF.

The rearrangement joins TRBV7-9 to TRBJ2-7, with 9 nucleotides matching TRBD2. Losses at the gene ends were 5 bases for V and 5 bases for J; bases not matched to a gene: 22. Germline V gene lookup returns CDR1 SEHNR and CDR2 FQNEAQ (reference sequence). This CDR3 has 19 residues. In nucleotides, the CDR3 is TGTGCCAGCAGCCTCAACCGGGGGGGACTGGCGGGAGGGCTCAACGAGCAGTACTTC. Encoded protein: CASSLNRGGLAGGLNEQYF.

V gene TRBV7-6 combines with J gene TRBJ2-1; TRBD2 might be the D (6 bases). V lost 6 bases, J lost 4 bases, and 16 bases lay in between. The CDR3 is 15 residues long. Germline CDR1 SGHVS, CDR2 FNYEAQ. CDR3 sequence reads: CASSSTSLLYNEQFF. The CDR3, as DNA: TGTGCCAGCAGTTCAACTAGCCTCCTATACAATGAGCAGTTCTTC.

CDR3 nucleotide sequence: TGTGCCAGCAGCCCGACGCAGGTGTACTCTGGAAACACCATATATTTT. Translating it yields CASSPTQVYSGNTIYF. J is TRBJ1-3 and V is TRBV7-6; D is undetermined. The V end lost 5 bases, the J end lost 0 bases, and 14 bases lay between the germline ends. This CDR3 is built from 16 residues. From germline, CDR1 is SGHVS and CDR2 FNYEAQ. The full variable domain, its missing parts supplied by reference TRBV7-6 and TRBJ1-3, is GAGVSQSPRYKVTKRGQDVALRCDPISGHVSLYWYRQALGQGPEFLTYFNYEAQQDKSGLPNDRFSAERPEGSISTLTIQRTEQRDSAMYRCASSPTQVYSGNTIYFGEGSWLTVV.

The chain couples TRBV5-6 to TRBJ1-2; 12 nucleotides match TRBD1. CDR1 and CDR2 from the germline V gene are SGHDT and YYEEEE. V dropped 4 bases and J dropped 8; count of bases not matched to a gene: 3. The CDR3 loop spans 13 amino acids. The CDR3 reads CASSLGTGGGYTF. The DNA for the CDR3 is TGTGCCAGCAGCCTAGGGACAGGGGGCGGCTACACCTTC. Full variable domain (remainder filled in from reference TRBV5-6 and TRBJ1-2): DAGVTQSPTHLIKTRGQQVTLRCSPKSGHDTVSWYQQALGQGPQFIFQYYEEEERQRGNFPDRFSGHQFPNYSSELNVNALLLGDSALYLCASSLGTGGGYTFGSGTRLTVV.

The gene calls are TRBV2 and TRBJ2-7; 9 bases are shared with TRBD1. Germline V CDR1 and CDR2: SNHLY, FYNNEI. Germline trimming cut 4 bases from V and 6 bases from J; bases unmatched to any gene: 13. This CDR3 comprises 16 residues. The CDR3 loop is CASSATPPGQGTEQYF. As DNA, the CDR3 is TGTGCCAGCAGTGCAACACCCCCGGGACAGGGAACCGAGCAGTACTTC.

The chain is built from TRBV5-4 and TRBJ2-2; perhaps TRBD2 as D (6 bases). This CDR3 has 15 amino acids. Germline values: CDR1 SGHNT, CDR2 YYREEE (reference sequence). V was trimmed by 1 base and J by 2 bases, leaving 9 bases between them. CDR3 amino acids: CASSLWGVNTGELFF. The CDR3 coding sequence is TGTGCCAGCAGCTTGTGGGGGGTAAACACCGGGGAGCTGTTTTTT.

The chain is built from TRBV4-2 and TRBJ2-2; D possibly corresponds to TRBD2 (5 bases). CDR1 and CDR2 (germline): LGHNA, YNFKEQ. V dropped 5 bases and J dropped 5 bases, with 18 bases sitting between them. CDR3 length: 16 amino acids. The CDR3 DNA sequence: TGTGCCAGCAGCTACCCTACAGTTCGGGGAACCGGGGAGCTGTTTTTT. It is translated as CASSYPTVRGTGELFF.

This chain links TRBV28 with TRBJ2-1; tentative D call: TRBD2 (5 bases). Germline V gene lookup returns CDR1 MDHEN and CDR2 SYDVKM. The CDR3 is made up of 15 amino acids. The germline V and J ends were trimmed by 3 bases and 4 bases, with 13 bases remaining between them. The CDR3 sequence: CASSFGRRVYNEQFF. In DNA form, the CDR3 reads TGTGCCAGCAGTTTCGGACGGCGGGTTTACAATGAGCAGTTCTTC.

The chain recombines TRBV6-1 with TRBJ1-3; D remains unclear. Trimming took off 2 bases at V and 8 bases at J, with 13 bases between the two ends. This CDR3 region has 14 residues. The V gene's germline CDR1 is MNHNS and CDR2 SASEGT. This CDR3 reads CASSENSFGHTIYF. Written as DNA, the CDR3 is TGTGCCAGCAGTGAAAATAGCTTCGGGCACACCATATATTTT.

The gene calls are TRBV27 and TRBJ2-5; unclear D gene. This CDR3 spans 10 amino acids. Trimming left V 6 bases short and J 4 bases short, with 3 bases between. CDR1 and CDR2 from the germline V gene are MNHEY and SMNVEV (reference sequence). CDR3 loop: CASRGETQYF. Written as DNA, the CDR3 is TGTGCCAGCAGAGGAGAGACCCAGTACTTC.

This sequence joins TRBV6-5 and TRBJ1-2, with 7 bases lining up with TRBD1. The V segment lost 0 bases and the J segment 14 bases; nucleotides outside the gene matches: 15. CDR3 length: 15 residues. CDR1 MNHEY and CDR2 SVGAGI come from the germline V gene. CDR3 sequence (DNA): TGTGCCAGCAGTTACTCCCGGGACAGATATCGCCCTTGGACCTTC. Encoded protein: CASSYSRDRYRPWTF.

The chain is built from TRBV27 and TRBJ1-5; 9 bases are a match to TRBD1. CDR1 and CDR2 from the germline V gene are MNHEY and SMNVEV (reference sequence). Trimming at V came to 5 bases and at J to 7 bases, leaving 9 bases not matched to a gene. There are 15 residues in the CDR3. The CDR3 is CASSPGTGLGQPQHF. The CDR3 DNA is TGTGCCAGCAGTCCAGGGACAGGGTTGGGGCAGCCCCAGCATTTT.

Only one count was recorded for this clone. The genes are TRBV28 and TRBJ2-2; D may be TRBD2 (6 bases). Germline V gene lookup returns CDR1 MDHEN and CDR2 SYDVKM. The CDR3 sequence is 16 residues long. The V and J ends lost 4 bases and 2 bases respectively, with 14 bases between them. Here the CDR3 DNA reads TGTGCCAGCAGTTCCGACGGGGACTCAAACACCGGGGAGCTGTTTTTT. This translates into CASSSDGDSNTGELFF. Full variable domain (remainder filled in from reference TRBV28 and TRBJ2-2): DVKVTQSSRYLVKRTGEKVFLECVQDMDHENMFWYRQDPGLGLRLIYFSYDVKMKEKGDIPEGYSVSREKKERFSLILESASTNQTSMYLCASSSDGDSNTGELFFGEGSRLTVL.

The chain couples TRBV28 to TRBJ1-2; possibly TRBD1 for D (6 bases). V was clipped by 3 bases and J by 7 bases, with 21 bases between them. The CDR3 is 16 residues long. Germline V gene data show CDR1 as MDHEN and CDR2 as SYDVKM. The CDR3 DNA reads as TGTGCCAGCAGTTTTTCAAAGGGCAGGGGAACGAGTGGCTACACCTTC. Translating it yields CASSFSKGRGTSGYTF.

A single count supports this clone. The chain combines TRBV5-8 with TRBJ1-5, with 8 nucleotides matching TRBD1. Trimming cost V 4 bases and J 5 bases; bases outside gene matches: 8. From germline, CDR1 is SGHTS and CDR2 YDEGEE. This CDR3 is 15 amino acids long. The CDR3 sequence is CASSLDRGGDQPQHF. The CDR3 DNA reads TGTGCCAGCAGCCTCGACAGGGGCGGGGATCAGCCCCAGCATTTT.

This clone was seen only a few times. This chain links TRBV4-1 with TRBJ2-2, with 8 positions matching TRBD2. Germline V gene lookup returns CDR1 MGHRA and CDR2 YSYEKL. This CDR3 region has 17 residues. The J segment lost 0 bases and the V segment lost 6 bases, leaving 9 bases of the junction unmatched. This chain's CDR3 is CASSQPLSGTNTGELFF. The CDR3 DNA reads as TGCGCCAGCAGTCAACCACTTAGCGGGACGAACACCGGGGAGCTGTTTTTT.